The sample holds a few counts of the clone carrying this TCR beta chain. What it recognizes is unknown. The CDR3 spans 12 residues. Looked up from germline, CDR1 is SGDLS and CDR2 is YYNGEE. Trimming pared 0 bases from V and 7 bases from J, leaving 7 bases between. This record belongs to a study of post-analysis software for immune sequencing data. Across the whole study: The disease courses spanned relapsing-remitting, secondary progressive and progressive-relapsing forms of multiple sclerosis. Study conclusions and caveats: The normalized Chao1 diversity of multiple sclerosis patients was significantly lower than that of controls. Compared with controls, patients had more of roughly five TRBV segments, including TRBV5-6, TRBV5-1 and TRBV20-1.

Unique-molecular-identifier-tagged TCR beta cDNA libraries were used. Researchers reported 400,000 to 600,000 cDNA molecules coming from approximately 1 to 10 million T cells. TCRdb re-called the PCR reads through MiXCR, storing one row per CDR3 protein. Here the sample spans roughly 540,000 distinct CDR3 sequences, around 36% being singletons. V is TRBV9 and J is TRBJ1-2; D remains ambiguous. The sequenced material came from blood. The origin of this receptor is a girl between 2 and 17 years old with multiple sclerosis. CDR3 sequence reads: CASSVGNSGYTF. CDR3 bases: TGTGCCAGCAGCGTAGGGAATAGTGGCTACACCTTC.